Each of the 3 T cell receptor beta chains below was sequenced from the same sample in a study of T-cell reconstitution after alpha-beta-depleted transplantation in children. Using unique molecular identifiers, the investigators prepared the TCRbeta library. TCRdb re-analysed the PCR reads in MiXCR, keeping a single row per CDR3 protein. This table holds about 260,000 distinct CDR3 sequences, 7.5% to 9.5% found once. The sample was PBMCs, mostly from graft donor cells, taken 180 days after TCRalphabeta/CD19-depleted stem cell transplant. These receptors were collected from a male patient younger than 18 who had a stem cell transplant for acute lymphoblastic leukemia, so the T cells may come from the graft donor.

This clonotype was counted a few times. The chain uses TRBV15 and TRBJ2-1, with D perhaps assigned TRBD1 or TRBD2 (5 bases each). V was cut by 7 bases and J by 6 bases, with 16 bases left in between. CDR1 is LNHNV, CDR2 YYDKDF, per germline (reference sequence). CDR3 length: 14 residues. CDR3: CATTEGRGRNEQFF. The CDR3 DNA sequence: TGTGCCACCACCGAGGGGAGAGGGCGCAATGAGCAGTTCTTC.

The rearrangement joins TRBV18 to TRBJ2-1; the D is unclear. The germline gives CDR1 KGHSH, CDR2 LQKENI. This CDR3 has 14 residues. Trimming shortened V by 2 bases and J by 5 bases, and 10 bases separated the two germline ends. CDR3 sequence (DNA): TGTGCCAGCTCACCAGGATTAGCTAACAATGAGCAGTTCTTC. It codes for CASSPGLANNEQFF.

This clonotype was seen ten or more times. The CDR3 DNA is TGTGCCAGCAGTTTAATCGGACAGCTTAGGGATGAGCAGTTCTTC. It is translated as CASSLIGQLRDEQFF. The V and J genes are TRBV12-3 or TRBV12-4 and TRBJ2-1; D possibly corresponds to TRBD1 (6 bases). V lost 2 bases and J 8 bases, leaving 16 bases between the germline ends. This CDR3 contains 15 residues.